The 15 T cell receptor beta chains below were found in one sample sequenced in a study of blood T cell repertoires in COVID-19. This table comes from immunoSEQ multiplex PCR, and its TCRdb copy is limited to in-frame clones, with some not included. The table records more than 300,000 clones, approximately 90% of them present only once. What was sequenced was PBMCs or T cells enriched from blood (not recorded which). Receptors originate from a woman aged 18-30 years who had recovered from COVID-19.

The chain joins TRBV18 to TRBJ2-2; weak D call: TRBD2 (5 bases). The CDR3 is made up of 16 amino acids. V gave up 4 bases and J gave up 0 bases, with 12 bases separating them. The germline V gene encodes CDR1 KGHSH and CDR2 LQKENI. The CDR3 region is CASSLSGETNTGELFF. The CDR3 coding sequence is TGTGCCAGCTCACTTTCCGGGGAAACGAACACCGGGGAGCTGTTTTTT.

The CDR3: CASSIRTSGGYEQYF. The CDR3 nucleotides are TGTGCCAGCAGCATAAGGACTAGCGGGGGATACGAGCAGTACTTC. The chain carries TRBV6-2 or TRBV6-3 and TRBJ2-7; TRBD2 aligns across 13 bases. With V trimmed by 6 bases and J by 4 bases, 6 bases remained unmatched. This CDR3 region has 15 residues. Germline CDR1 and CDR2: MNHEY and SVGEGT.

CDR3 nucleotides: TGTGCCAGCAGCACGGGTACGAACACTGAAGCTTTCTTT. It is translated as CASSTGTNTEAFF. The chain is built from TRBV9 and TRBJ1-1; D uncertain. CDR3 length: 13 residues. Trimming shortened V by 4 bases and J by 1 base, and 8 bases separated the two germline ends. The V gene's germline CDR1 is SGDLS and CDR2 YYNGEE.

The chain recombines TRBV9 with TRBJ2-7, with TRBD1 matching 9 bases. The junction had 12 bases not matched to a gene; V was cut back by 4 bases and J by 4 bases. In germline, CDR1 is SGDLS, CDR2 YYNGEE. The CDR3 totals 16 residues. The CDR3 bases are TGTGCCAGCAGCCCAACCCCAGGACAGGGGTCTTACGAGCAGTACTTC. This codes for CASSPTPGQGSYEQYF. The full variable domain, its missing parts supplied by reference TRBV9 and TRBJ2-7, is DSGVTQTPKHLITATGQRVTLRCSPRSGDLSVYWYQQSLDQGLQFLIQYYNGEERAKGNILERFSAQQFPDLHSELNLSSLELGDSALYFCASSPTPGQGSYEQYFGPGTRLTVT.

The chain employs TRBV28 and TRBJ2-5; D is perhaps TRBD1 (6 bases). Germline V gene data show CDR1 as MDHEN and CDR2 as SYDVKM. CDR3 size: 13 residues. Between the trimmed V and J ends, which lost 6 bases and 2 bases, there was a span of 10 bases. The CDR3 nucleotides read TGTGCCAGCAGCGAGACAGGACAAGAGACCCAGTACTTC. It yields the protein CASSETGQETQYF.

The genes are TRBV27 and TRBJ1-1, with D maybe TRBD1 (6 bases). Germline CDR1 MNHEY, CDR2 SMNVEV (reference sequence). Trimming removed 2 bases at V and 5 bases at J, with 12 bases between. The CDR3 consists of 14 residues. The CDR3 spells CASSLGTGPTEAFF. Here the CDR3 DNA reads TGTGCCAGCAGTTTAGGAACAGGGCCGACTGAAGCTTTCTTT.

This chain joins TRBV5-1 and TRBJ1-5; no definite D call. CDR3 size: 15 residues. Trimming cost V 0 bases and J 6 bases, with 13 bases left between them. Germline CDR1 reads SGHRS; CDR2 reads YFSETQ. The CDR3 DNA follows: TGCGCCAGCAGCTTGGAAATCCCCTTTCTTCAGCCCCAGCATTTT. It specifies CASSLEIPFLQPQHF.

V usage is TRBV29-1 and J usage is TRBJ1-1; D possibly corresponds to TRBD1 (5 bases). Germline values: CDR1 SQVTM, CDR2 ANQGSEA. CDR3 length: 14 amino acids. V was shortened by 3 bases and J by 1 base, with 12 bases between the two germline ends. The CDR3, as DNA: TGCAGCGTTGAGGTGTGGGGGGGGAACACTGAAGCTTTCTTT. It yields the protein CSVEVWGGNTEAFF.

CDR3 nucleotides: TGTGCCAGCAGCGCCCTTGTGAGAGTAGACAGGCAAGCTTTCTTT. Protein sequence: CASSALVRVDRQAFF. This chain links TRBV21-1 with TRBJ1-1; the table's D call, TRBD1, has no DNA check behind it. TRBV21-1 is a documented pseudogene. This CDR3 comprises 15 residues.

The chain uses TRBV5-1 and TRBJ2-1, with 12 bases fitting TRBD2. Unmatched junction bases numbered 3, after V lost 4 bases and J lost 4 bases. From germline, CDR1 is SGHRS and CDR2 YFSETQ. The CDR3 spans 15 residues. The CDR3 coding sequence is TGCGCCAGCAGCACCGGGACTAGCGGGTACAATGAGCAGTTCTTC. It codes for CASSTGTSGYNEQFF.

CDR3 residues: CAWSPGTGGKAFF. CDR3 DNA sequence: TGTGCCTGGAGTCCTGGGACAGGGGGCAAAGCTTTCTTT. V gene TRBV30 combines with J gene TRBJ1-1, with 12 bases fitting TRBD1. The CDR3 loop spans 13 amino acids. The junction had 4 bases not matched to a gene; V was cut back by 2 bases and J by 9 bases. Germline assignment: CDR1 GTSNPN and CDR2 SVGIG (reference sequence).

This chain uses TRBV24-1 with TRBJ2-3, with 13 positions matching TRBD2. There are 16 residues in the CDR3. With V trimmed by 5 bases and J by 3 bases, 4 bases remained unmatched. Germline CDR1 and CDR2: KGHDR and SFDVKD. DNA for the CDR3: TGTGCCACCAGTGGCCGGACTAGCGGGGGAACAGATACGCAGTATTTT. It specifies CATSGRTSGGTDTQYF.

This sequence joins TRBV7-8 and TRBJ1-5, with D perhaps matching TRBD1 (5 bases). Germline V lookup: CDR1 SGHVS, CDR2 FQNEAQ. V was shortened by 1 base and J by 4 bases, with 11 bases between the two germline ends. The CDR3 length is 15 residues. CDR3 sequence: CASSLVTGSNQPQHF. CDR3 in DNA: TGTGCCAGCAGCTTAGTTACAGGCAGTAATCAGCCCCAGCATTTT.

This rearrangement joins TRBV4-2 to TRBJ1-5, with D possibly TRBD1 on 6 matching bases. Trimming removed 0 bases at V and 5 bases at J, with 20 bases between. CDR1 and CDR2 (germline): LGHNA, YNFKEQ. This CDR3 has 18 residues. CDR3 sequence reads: CASSQDPYRDKNYQPQHF. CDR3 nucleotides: TGTGCCAGCAGCCAAGACCCCTACCGGGACAAGAACTATCAGCCCCAGCATTTT.

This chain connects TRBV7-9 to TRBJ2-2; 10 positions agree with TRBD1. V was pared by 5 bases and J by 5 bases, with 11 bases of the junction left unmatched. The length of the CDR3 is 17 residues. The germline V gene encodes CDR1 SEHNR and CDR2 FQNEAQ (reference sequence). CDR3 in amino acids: CASSPLVTGGATGELFF. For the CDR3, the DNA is TGTGCCAGCAGCCCCCTAGTGACAGGGGGCGCTACCGGGGAGCTGTTTTTT.